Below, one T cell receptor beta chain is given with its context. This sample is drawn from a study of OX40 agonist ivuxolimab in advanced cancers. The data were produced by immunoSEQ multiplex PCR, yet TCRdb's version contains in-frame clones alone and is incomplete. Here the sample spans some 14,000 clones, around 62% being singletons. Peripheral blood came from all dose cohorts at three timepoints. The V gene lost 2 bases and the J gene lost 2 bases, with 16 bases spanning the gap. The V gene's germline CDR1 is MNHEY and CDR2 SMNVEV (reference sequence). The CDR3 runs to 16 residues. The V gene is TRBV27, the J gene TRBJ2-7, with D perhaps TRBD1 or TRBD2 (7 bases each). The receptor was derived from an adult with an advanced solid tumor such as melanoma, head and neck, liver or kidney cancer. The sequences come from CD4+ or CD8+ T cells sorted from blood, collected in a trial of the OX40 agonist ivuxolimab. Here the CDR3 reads CASSLRFAGGAYEQYF. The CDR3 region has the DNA TGTGCCAGCAGTTTACGTTTTGCAGGGGGGGCCTACGAGCAGTACTTC.